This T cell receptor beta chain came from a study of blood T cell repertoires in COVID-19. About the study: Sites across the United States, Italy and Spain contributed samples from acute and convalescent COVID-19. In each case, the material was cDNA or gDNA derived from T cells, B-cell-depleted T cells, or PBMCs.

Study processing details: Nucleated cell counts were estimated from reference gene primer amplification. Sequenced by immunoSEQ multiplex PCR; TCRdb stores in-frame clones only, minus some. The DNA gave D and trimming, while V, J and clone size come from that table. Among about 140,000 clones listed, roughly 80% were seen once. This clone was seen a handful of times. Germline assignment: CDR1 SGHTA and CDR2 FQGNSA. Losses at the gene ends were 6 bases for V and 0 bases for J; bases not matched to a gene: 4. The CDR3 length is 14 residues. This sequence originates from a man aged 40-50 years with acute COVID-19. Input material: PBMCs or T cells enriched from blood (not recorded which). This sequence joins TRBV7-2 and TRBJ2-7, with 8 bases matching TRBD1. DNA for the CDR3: TGTGCCAGCAGTCCTCAGGGGGCCTCCTACGAGCAGTACTTC. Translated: CASSPQGASYEQYF.